These 11 T cell receptor beta chains were sequenced from one sample in a study of T cell repertoires in cytomegalovirus infection. One entry per CDR3 protein results from TCRdb running MiXCR on the reads. The profile shows approximately 1,000,000 distinct CDR3 sequences, around 29% of them singletons. These receptors are not linked to any known antigen. The material sequenced was cultured CD8+ T cells from PBMCs, taken from culture after CMV antigen stimulation. The origin of the receptors is a human donor in good health (CMV status not recorded). Some clones in this sample may be carry-over from other donors' samples.

The CDR3 region is CASSPSAGGSTDTQYF. DNA of the CDR3: TGTGCCAGCAGCCCTTCAGCGGGGGGGAGCACAGATACGCAGTATTTT. This chain uses TRBV9 with TRBJ2-3, with 10 bases aligning to TRBD2. J lost 0 bases, V lost 4 bases, and 5 bases had no gene match. Germline V gene data show CDR1 as SGDLS and CDR2 as YYNGEE. The CDR3 length is 16 residues.

Comment on this clonotype: Germline and junction disagree at one end, which may indicate a read error. The V and J genes are TRBV15 and TRBJ2-6; D is ambiguous. The CDR3 spans 17 residues. CDR1 is LNHNV and CDR2 is YYDKDF in the germline V gene (reference sequence). CDR3 sequence: CATSRSTPLSRANVLTF. Here the CDR3 DNA reads TGTGCCACCAGCAGATCGACACCCCTCTCTAGGGCCAACGTCCTGACTTTC.

This clonotype came up a few times. V gene TRBV27 combines with J gene TRBJ2-1, with 10 bases aligning to TRBD2. The CDR3 is made up of 16 amino acids. The germline V gene has CDR1 MNHEY and CDR2 SMNVEV (reference sequence). V shed 5 bases, J shed 2 bases, and the junction held 6 bases outside the gene matches. CDR3 loop: CASSNLAGGPYNEQFF. The CDR3 region has the DNA TGTGCCAGCAGTAACTTAGCGGGGGGCCCCTACAATGAGCAGTTCTTC.

The sample holds a few counts of this clonotype. The chain combines TRBV19 with TRBJ2-1; D remains unclear. Germline V gene data show CDR1 as LNHDA and CDR2 as SQIVND (reference sequence). The CDR3 is 13 residues long. Trimming left V 3 bases short and J 5 bases short, with 8 bases between. CDR3 in DNA: TGTGCCAGTAGTATCTGGCCGGACAATGAGCAGTTCTTC. Protein: CASSIWPDNEQFF. Based on the CDR3 plus reference TRBV19 and TRBJ2-1, the full variable domain is DGGITQSPKYLFRKEGQNVTLSCEQNLNHDAMYWYRQDPGQGLRLIYYSQIVNDFQKGDIAEGYSVSREKKESFPLTVTSAQKNPTAFYLCASSIWPDNEQFFGPGTRLTVL.

The chain employs TRBV5-1 and TRBJ2-3, with 13 bases identical to TRBD2. V lost 6 bases, J lost 5 bases, and 9 bases stayed unmatched. This CDR3 has 16 amino acids. Germline V gene lookup returns CDR1 SGHRS and CDR2 YFSETQ. The CDR3 spells CASNYGTSGVEDTQYF. As DNA, the CDR3 is TGCGCCAGCAACTACGGGACTAGCGGGGTGGAAGATACGCAGTATTTT.

The table lists this clonotype with a few counts. The chain carries TRBV7-9 and TRBJ2-7; 7 nucleotides line up with TRBD1. This CDR3 is built from 17 residues. Looked up from germline, CDR1 is SEHNR and CDR2 is FQNEAQ (reference sequence). Trimming cost V 5 bases and J 0 bases; bases outside gene matches: 13. In nucleotides, the CDR3 is TGTGCCAGCAGCCAAAACGCCGGGACAGAGAGCTCCTACGAGCAGTACTTC. Its translation: CASSQNAGTESSYEQYF.

This clonotype was picked up a small number of times. V is TRBV6-5 and J is TRBJ2-2; TRBD1 or TRBD2 may be the D gene (5 bases each). The CDR3 length is 16 residues. Looked up from germline, CDR1 is MNHEY and CDR2 is SVGAGI. Trimming took 4 bases from V and 5 from J, leaving 17 bases between them. CDR3 in amino acids: CASSFTGGSRTGELFF. The DNA of the CDR3 is TGTGCCAGCAGTTTCACAGGAGGAAGTCGAACCGGGGAGCTGTTTTTT.

This clonotype was seen once. For the CDR3, the DNA is TGTGCCAGCAGTTTAGACCCAGCGGACTACCAAGAGACCCAGTACTTC. Its protein is CASSLDPADYQETQYF. V is TRBV28 and J is TRBJ2-5; D perhaps matches TRBD2 (5 bases). The CDR3 is made up of 16 amino acids. The V end was cut by 2 bases, the J end by 0 bases, with 13 bases between. Germline V CDR1 and CDR2: MDHEN, SYDVKM.

This clonotype was counted between two and nine times. The V gene is TRBV6-2 or TRBV6-3, the J gene TRBJ2-3, with D possibly being TRBD2 (6 bases). Germline values: CDR1 MNHEY, CDR2 SVGEGT. The ends were cut back, 6 bases at V and 5 bases at J, with 12 bases in the middle. CDR3 length: 13 amino acids. The CDR3: CASSHRAGDTQYF. The DNA for the CDR3 is TGTGCCAGCAGCCACCGAGCGGGAGATACGCAGTATTTT.

This clonotype was observed a few times. V is TRBV15 and J is TRBJ1-5; D remains unclear. Germline CDR1 LNHNV, CDR2 YYDKDF (reference sequence). V lost 6 bases and J lost 2, with 5 bases in between. The CDR3 has 12 residues. CDR3 loop: CATSRGNQPQHF. The CDR3 nucleotides are TGTGCCACCAGTCGTGGCAATCAGCCCCAGCATTTT.

This clonotype was found a few times. V and J are TRBV6-6 and TRBJ2-5, with D perhaps matching TRBD1 or TRBD2 (6 bases each). Trimming shortened V by 2 bases and J by 5 bases, and 15 bases separated the two germline ends. In germline, CDR1 is MNHNY, CDR2 SVGAGI (reference sequence). The CDR3 covers 15 residues. The CDR3 sequence: CASSYGHRGRETQYF. In DNA, the CDR3 is TGTGCCAGCAGTTACGGGCATAGGGGGAGGGAGACCCAGTACTTC.